This record concerns one TCR beta chain sequence. The antigen is not known. The CDR3 length is 15 residues. Germline CDR1 is WNHNN and CDR2 is SYGVQD (reference sequence). V lost 2 bases to trimming and J lost 3 bases, with 12 bases between them. The sample comes from a study of Ad26.COV2.S vaccination and SARS-CoV-2 variants. Study in general: As a participant in COV1001, the donor was in the Ad26.COV2.S trial arm. Study observations and caveats: Comparable non-spike TCR breadth was observed in vaccine and placebo recipients.

This sample's treatment: around 19 received Ad26.COV2.S at low or high dose, single or two shots; several received placebo; per-sample allocation not given. Sampling took place 63 days after the first vaccine or placebo injection. An 18-55-year-old adult in Boston served as donor. SARS-CoV-2 spike from the Wuhan strain was encoded by the vaccine, an Ad26 vector. Produced via immunoSEQ multiplex PCR; TCRdb's table is partial and in-frame only. The sample shows 410,000 or so clones, 80% to 95% of them seen only once. The receptor's source is a person aged 18-65 years who received the Ad26.COV2.S COVID-19 vaccine or a placebo. Here the sequenced sample was peripheral blood, taken in a trial of Ad26.COV2.S vaccine versus placebo. The chain couples TRBV10-1 to TRBJ2-3; D call uncertain. The CDR3 DNA follows: TGCGCCAGCAGTGAGGTTCCCGCCGGGACAGATACGCAGTATTTT. Translation gives CASSEVPAGTDTQYF.